This TCR beta chain was obtained from a study of cytomegalovirus exposure and HLA in healthy donors. Points from the study as a whole: In a later analysis, most CMV-associated TCR beta chains appeared HLA-restricted.

The PCR used 60 Vbeta and 13 Jbeta primers. Some clones are missing from TCRdb's copy, which holds only in-frame ones; the method was immunoSEQ multiplex PCR. The sample has around 150,000 clones; roughly four fifths are singletons. The J segment lost 5 bases and the V segment lost 5 bases, leaving 0 bases of the junction unmatched. The CDR3 has 12 amino acids. Germline V gene sequence: CDR1 SEHNR, CDR2 FQNEAQ (reference sequence). This clone was recorded once. The antigen remains unidentified. The TCR was taken from a male donor in good health and CMV-seronegative. Sequenced sample: PBMCs. This chain connects TRBV7-9 to TRBJ2-1; 7 bases match TRBD2. CDR3 DNA: TGTGCCAGCAGCCGGGAGGACAATGAGCAGTTCTTC. Residues: CASSREDNEQFF.